One sample yielded the 29 T cell receptor beta chains listed below, sequenced in a study of PD-1 blockade in classical Hodgkin lymphoma. Following autologous stem cell transplantation, relapse occurred in every patient, and exposure to brentuximab vedotin varied. TCRdb keeps only in-frame clones here, not all; method: immunoSEQ multiplex PCR. The sample lists 84,000 or so clones; around nine tenths were seen once. Here the sequenced sample was peripheral blood mononuclear cells (PBMCs), taken before the second cycle of nivolumab. The source of these receptors is a human donor with classical Hodgkin lymphoma.

The chain carries TRBV2 and TRBJ2-5; perhaps TRBD2 as D (5 bases). Germline CDR1 SNHLY, CDR2 FYNNEI. CDR3 size: 15 residues. V shed 3 bases and J shed 3 bases, with 14 bases lying between them. CDR3 nucleotides: TGTGCCAGCAGTGATTTGGCGGGTCTCAAAGAGACCCAGTACTTC. This translates into CASSDLAGLKETQYF.

This clone was seen a single time. The V gene is TRBV27, the J gene TRBJ2-1; D gene unclear. V lost 5 bases to trimming and J lost 2 bases, with 4 bases between them. Germline CDR1 is MNHEY and CDR2 is SMNVEV (reference sequence). This CDR3 comprises 12 residues. The CDR3 region has the DNA TGTGCCAGCAGTGGCACCTACAATGAGCAGTTCTTC. It encodes CASSGTYNEQFF.

This chain joins TRBV19 and TRBJ1-5, with 9 bases identical to TRBD1. Trimming at V came to 5 bases and at J to 7 bases, leaving 6 bases not matched to a gene. Germline V gene data show CDR1 as LNHDA and CDR2 as SQIVND (reference sequence). The CDR3 consists of 14 residues. CDR3 in amino acids: CASSPNRGQQPQHF. Written as DNA, the CDR3 is TGTGCCAGTAGTCCAAACAGGGGGCAACAGCCCCAGCATTTT. Looking up the rest from reference TRBV19 and TRBJ1-5 gives the full variable domain: DGGITQSPKYLFRKEGQNVTLSCEQNLNHDAMYWYRQDPGQGLRLIYYSQIVNDFQKGDIAEGYSVSREKKESFPLTVTSAQKNPTAFYLCASSPNRGQQPQHFGDGTRLSIL.

The gene calls are TRBV21-1 and TRBJ2-7; the table's D call, TRBD2, was not checked against the DNA. TRBV21-1 is reported as a pseudogene. The length of the CDR3 is 16 residues. The CDR3 DNA follows: TGTGCCAGCAGCAAATCTCGGACTAGTTGTACCTACGAGCAGTACTTC. As protein: CASSKSRTSCTYEQYF.

V usage is TRBV15 and J usage is TRBJ2-5, with D tentatively TRBD2 (6 bases). Germline assignment: CDR1 LNHNV and CDR2 YYDKDF (reference sequence). V was cut by 5 bases and J by 5 bases, with 18 bases left in between. The CDR3 spans 15 residues. CDR3 in DNA: TGTGCCACCAGCCCTGGGGACTCTAGTAGGGAGACCCAGTACTTC. Its translation: CATSPGDSSRETQYF.

This chain joins TRBV5-4 and TRBJ2-2, with D unclear. The CDR3 is made up of 15 amino acids. Trimming pared 0 bases from V and 1 base from J, leaving 7 bases between. Germline V gene lookup returns CDR1 SGHNT and CDR2 YYREEE (reference sequence). This CDR3 reads CASSLGAGNTGELFF. The DNA for the CDR3 is TGTGCCAGCAGCTTGGGGGCAGGGAACACCGGGGAGCTGTTTTTT.

This clone was detected once. This rearrangement joins TRBV2 to TRBJ2-1; possibly TRBD2 for D (5 bases). Germline-derived CDR1 and CDR2 are SNHLY and FYNNEI. V was trimmed by 8 bases and J by 7 bases, leaving 18 bases between them. This CDR3 is built from 14 residues. Here the CDR3 reads CASFFFKADNEQFF. The CDR3 bases are TGTGCCAGCTTTTTTTTTAAAGCGGATAATGAGCAGTTCTTC.

This clone was observed a single time. This rearrangement joins TRBV6-5 to TRBJ1-3; D is undetermined. Germline V gives CDR1 MNHEY, CDR2 SVGAGI. The CDR3 has 13 amino acids. The ends were cut back, 0 bases at V and 0 bases at J, with 0 bases in the middle. CDR3 sequence reads: CASSYSSGNTIYF. In nucleotides, the CDR3 is TGTGCCAGCAGTTACTCCTCTGGAAACACCATATATTTT.

The chain couples TRBV19 to TRBJ2-1; D unclear. Germline V gene data show CDR1 as LNHDA and CDR2 as SQIVND (reference sequence). CDR3 length: 13 residues. V lost 1 base and J 9 bases, leaving 10 bases between the germline ends. The CDR3 DNA sequence: TGTGCCAGTAGTATAGTATTGAAGGGTGAGCAGTTCTTC. This codes for CASSIVLKGEQFF.

The chain uses TRBV6-5 and TRBJ1-2; D gene unclear. CDR3 length: 12 amino acids. The V gene's germline CDR1 is MNHEY and CDR2 SVGAGI. The V end was cut by 0 bases, the J end by 4 bases, with 3 bases between. DNA for the CDR3: TGTGCCAGCAGTTACTCAACCTATGGCTACACCTTC. Translated, it gives CASSYSTYGYTF.

This rearrangement joins TRBV9 to TRBJ2-6; D not resolved. This CDR3 spans 14 amino acids. Trimming cost V 5 bases and J 0 bases, with 6 bases left between them. CDR1 and CDR2 from the germline V gene are SGDLS and YYNGEE. The CDR3 sequence is CASSRSSGANVLTF. CDR3 DNA sequence: TGTGCCAGCAGTCGTAGCTCTGGGGCCAACGTCCTGACTTTC.

The chain uses TRBV5-1 and TRBJ2-1; the match to TRBD2 covers 13 bases. Germline CDR1 SGHRS, CDR2 YFSETQ. This CDR3 is 17 amino acids long. Trimming took 5 bases from V and 1 from J; bases not matched to a gene: 6. The CDR3 region is CASSYGLAGVSYNEQFF. CDR3 in DNA: TGCGCCAGCAGTTACGGACTAGCGGGAGTATCCTACAATGAGCAGTTCTTC. Full variable domain (rest looked up from reference TRBV5-1 and TRBJ2-1): KAGVTQTPRYLIKTRGQQVTLSCSPISGHRSVSWYQQTPGQGLQFLFEYFSETQRNKGNFPGRFSGRQFSNSRSEMNVSTLELGDSALYLCASSYGLAGVSYNEQFFGPGTRLTVL.

This chain links TRBV5-1 with TRBJ2-7, with TRBD1 identical over 7 bases. The CDR3 consists of 16 residues. Germline CDR1 is SGHRS and CDR2 is YFSETQ. Trimming cost V 2 bases and J 3 bases; bases outside gene matches: 11. The CDR3 here is CASSLENRDSFYEQYF. CDR3 bases: TGCGCCAGCAGCTTAGAAAACCGGGACAGTTTCTACGAGCAGTACTTC.

The genes are TRBV4-1 and TRBJ1-5; D gene uncertain. This CDR3 contains 14 residues. Germline V gene data show CDR1 as MGHRA and CDR2 as YSYEKL. V was shortened by 0 bases and J by 6 bases, with 9 bases between the two germline ends. The CDR3: CASSQDPERQPQHF. The CDR3 nucleotides read TGCGCCAGCAGCCAAGATCCCGAGCGTCAGCCCCAGCATTTT.

The chain employs TRBV25-1 and TRBJ2-3; D possibly matches TRBD1 or TRBD2 (5 bases each). Germline V gene lookup returns CDR1 MGHDK and CDR2 SYGVNS. The CDR3 sequence is 13 residues long. V shed 10 bases and J shed 6 bases, with 17 bases lying between them. The CDR3 reads CATTPGSWDTQYF. The CDR3 bases are TGTGCCACTACCCCAGGGAGCTGGGATACGCAGTATTTT.

The table lists this clone with a count of one. This chain links TRBV10-2 with TRBJ2-7, with TRBD2 as a possible D gene (6 bases). The CDR3 length is 13 residues. CDR1 is WSHSY and CDR2 is SAAADI in the germline V gene. Trimming removed 6 bases at V and 6 bases at J, with 15 bases between. CDR3 loop: CASRAGSVPEQYF. CDR3 DNA sequence: TGCGCCAGCAGGGCGGGATCGGTCCCCGAGCAGTACTTC.

V usage is TRBV10-3 and J usage is TRBJ1-1, with a weak D call TRBD1 (6 bases). V was cut by 3 bases and J by 5 bases, with 13 bases left in between. The CDR3 covers 14 residues. CDR1 and CDR2 from the germline V gene are ENHRY and SYGVKD. The CDR3 spells CAISDSGRGTEAFF. As DNA, the CDR3 is TGTGCCATCAGTGATTCTGGGAGGGGGACTGAAGCTTTCTTT.

The J gene is TRBJ2-5, the V gene TRBV11-2; the match to TRBD2 covers 15 bases. J gave up 5 bases and V 4 bases, and 8 bases lay outside the gene matches. Germline CDR1 is SGHAT and CDR2 is FQNNGV. The CDR3 runs 17 residues. The CDR3 DNA follows: TGTGCCAGCAGCTCACAGGGACTAGCGGGAGGACGGGAGACCCAGTACTTC. Its translation is CASSSQGLAGGRETQYF.

In its sample, this clone was seen a few times. The chain links TRBV7-9 to TRBJ2-2; D assignment may be TRBD1 or TRBD2 (5 bases each). The CDR3 is made up of 14 amino acids. Looked up from germline, CDR1 is SEHNR and CDR2 is FQNEAQ (reference sequence). V dropped 4 bases and J dropped 9 bases, with 15 bases sitting between them. DNA for the CDR3: TGTGCCAGCAGCTCCGGGGCAGGGTACCGGGAGCTGTTTTTT. Translation gives CASSSGAGYRELFF.

The chain recombines TRBV27 with TRBJ2-7; D not certain. CDR1 and CDR2 from the germline V gene are MNHEY and SMNVEV (reference sequence). Trimming removed 4 bases at V and 2 bases at J, with 9 bases between. This CDR3 has 13 residues. The CDR3 DNA follows: TGTGCCAGCAGTTACGGGTCGACCTACGAGCAGTACTTC. It specifies CASSYGSTYEQYF.

The chain couples TRBV5-1 to TRBJ1-3, with D possibly TRBD1 on 5 matching bases. Germline CDR1 SGHRS, CDR2 YFSETQ. The CDR3 covers 15 residues. The V and J ends lost 5 bases and 0 bases respectively, with 12 bases between them. The DNA for the CDR3 is TGCGCCAGCAGGGGGGTCCCGGACTCTGGAAACACCATATATTTT. Its translation is CASRGVPDSGNTIYF.

The genes are TRBV5-6 and TRBJ2-7; D is uncertain. The CDR3 runs to 13 residues. Germline CDR1 and CDR2: SGHDT and YYEEEE. The V end was cut by 1 base, the J end by 0 bases, with 5 bases between. The CDR3 loop reads CASSLTGSYEQYF. The DNA of the CDR3 is TGTGCCAGCAGCTTGACTGGCTCCTACGAGCAGTACTTC.

This chain connects TRBV11-2 to TRBJ2-2; unclear D gene. The CDR3 is 13 residues long. V was shortened by 4 bases and J by 0 bases, with 3 bases between the two germline ends. Looked up from germline, CDR1 is SGHAT and CDR2 is FQNNGV. The CDR3 DNA sequence: TGTGCCAGCAGCTCATCGAACACCGGGGAGCTGTTTTTT. It translates to CASSSSNTGELFF.

The chain employs TRBV29-1 and TRBJ2-1; 9 nucleotides match TRBD2. The CDR3 totals 13 residues. Trimming cost V 3 bases and J 9 bases; bases outside gene matches: 6. The germline V gene has CDR1 SQVTM and CDR2 ANQGSEA. The chain's CDR3 is CSVDGSGSGEQFF. The CDR3 bases are TGCAGCGTTGATGGTAGCGGGAGCGGTGAGCAGTTCTTC.

V gene TRBV9 combines with J gene TRBJ2-1; 7 bases map to TRBD1. The V and J ends lost 0 bases and 6 bases, in that order; junction bases with no gene match: 6. In germline, CDR1 is SGDLS, CDR2 YYNGEE. The CDR3 contains 15 residues. DNA of the CDR3: TGTGCCAGCAGCGTAGGAGGGGGCGCCGGCAATGAGCAGTTCTTC. Amino acid sequence: CASSVGGGAGNEQFF.

The count of this clone is one. V usage is TRBV7-2 and J usage is TRBJ2-3; TRBD1 might be the D (6 bases). This CDR3 spans 14 amino acids. Germline V gene lookup returns CDR1 SGHTA and CDR2 FQGNSA. V lost 1 base and J lost 5, with 10 bases in between. In nucleotides, the CDR3 is TGTGCCAGCAGCTTAGTTACAGGGAGAGATACGCAGTATTTT. The encoded protein is CASSLVTGRDTQYF.

This chain connects TRBV6-1 to TRBJ2-6; 8 bases align to TRBD1. Per germline, CDR1 MNHNS and CDR2 SASEGT. This CDR3 is built from 18 residues. The ends lost 2 bases at V and 0 bases at J; junction bases unmatched: 6. This chain's CDR3 is CASSEFYRGASGANVLTF. The CDR3, as DNA: TGTGCCAGCAGTGAATTTTACAGGGGGGCCTCTGGGGCCAACGTCCTGACTTTC.

The chain joins TRBV27 to TRBJ2-7; no reliable D call. Per germline, CDR1 MNHEY and CDR2 SMNVEV (reference sequence). There are 14 residues in the CDR3. V was shortened by 8 bases and J by 2 bases, with 16 bases between the two germline ends. CDR3 sequence reads: CASGYSFKTYEQYF. The CDR3 DNA sequence: TGTGCCAGCGGATATAGCTTTAAGACCTACGAGCAGTACTTC.

This chain links TRBV11-2 with TRBJ2-1; 12 positions match TRBD2. Germline CDR1 SGHAT, CDR2 FQNNGV. CDR3 length: 16 amino acids. V lost 3 bases and J lost 1; bases outside the gene matches: 1. The CDR3 DNA sequence: TGTGCCAGCAGCTTCGGGACTAGCGGGTCCTACAATGAGCAGTTCTTC. It is translated as CASSFGTSGSYNEQFF.